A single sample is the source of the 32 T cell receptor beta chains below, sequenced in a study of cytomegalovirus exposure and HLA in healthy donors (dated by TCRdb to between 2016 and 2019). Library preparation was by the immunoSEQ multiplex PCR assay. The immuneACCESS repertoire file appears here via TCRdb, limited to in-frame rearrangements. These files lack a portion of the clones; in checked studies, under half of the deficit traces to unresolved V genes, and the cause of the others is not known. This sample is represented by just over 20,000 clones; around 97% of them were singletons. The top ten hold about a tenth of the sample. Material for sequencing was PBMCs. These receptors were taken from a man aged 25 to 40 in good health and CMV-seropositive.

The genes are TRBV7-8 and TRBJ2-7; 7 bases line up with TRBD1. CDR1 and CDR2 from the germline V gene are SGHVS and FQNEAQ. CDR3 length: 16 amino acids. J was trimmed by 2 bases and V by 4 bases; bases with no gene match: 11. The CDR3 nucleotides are TGTGCCAGCAGCTCCCTTTTGACAGGGTCCACCTACGAGCAGTACTTC. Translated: CASSSLLTGSTYEQYF.

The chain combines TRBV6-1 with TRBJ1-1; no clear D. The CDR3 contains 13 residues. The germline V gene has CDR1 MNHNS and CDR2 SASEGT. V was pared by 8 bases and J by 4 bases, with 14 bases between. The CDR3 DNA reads TGTGCCAGCTGTCGGCAGGAGGGCACTGAAGCTTTCTTT. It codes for CASCRQEGTEAFF.

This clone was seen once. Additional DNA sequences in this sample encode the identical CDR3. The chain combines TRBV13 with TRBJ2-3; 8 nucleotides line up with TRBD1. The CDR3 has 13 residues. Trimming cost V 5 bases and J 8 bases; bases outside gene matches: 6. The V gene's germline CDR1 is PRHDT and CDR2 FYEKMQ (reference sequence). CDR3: CASSPDRARTQYF. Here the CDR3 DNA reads TGTGCCAGCAGCCCGGACAGGGCGCGTACGCAGTATTTT.

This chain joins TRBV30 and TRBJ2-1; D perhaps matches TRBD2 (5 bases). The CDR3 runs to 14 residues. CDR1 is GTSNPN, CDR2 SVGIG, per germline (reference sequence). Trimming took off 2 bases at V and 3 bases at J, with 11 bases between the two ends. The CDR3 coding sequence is TGTGCCTGGAGTAAGGCGGGTCTCTACAATGAGCAGTTCTTC. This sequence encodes CAWSKAGLYNEQFF.

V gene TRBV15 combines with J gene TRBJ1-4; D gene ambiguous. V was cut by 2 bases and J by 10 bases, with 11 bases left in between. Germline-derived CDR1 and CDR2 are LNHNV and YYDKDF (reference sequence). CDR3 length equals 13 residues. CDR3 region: CATSRKSVGKLFF. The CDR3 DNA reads TGTGCCACCAGCAGAAAATCCGTCGGAAAACTGTTTTTT.

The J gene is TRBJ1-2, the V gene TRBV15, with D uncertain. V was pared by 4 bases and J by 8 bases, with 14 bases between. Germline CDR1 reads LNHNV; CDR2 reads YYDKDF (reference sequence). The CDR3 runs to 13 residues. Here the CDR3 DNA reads TGTGCCACCAGCACCCCGGCCGGGAGGGGCTACACCTTC. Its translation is CATSTPAGRGYTF.

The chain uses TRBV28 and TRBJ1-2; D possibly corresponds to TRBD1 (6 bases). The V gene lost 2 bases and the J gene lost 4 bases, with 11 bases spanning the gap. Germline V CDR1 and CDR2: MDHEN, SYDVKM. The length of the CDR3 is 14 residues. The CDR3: CASSLGGPPYGYTF. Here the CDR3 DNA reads TGTGCCAGCAGTTTAGGGGGCCCACCCTATGGCTACACCTTC.

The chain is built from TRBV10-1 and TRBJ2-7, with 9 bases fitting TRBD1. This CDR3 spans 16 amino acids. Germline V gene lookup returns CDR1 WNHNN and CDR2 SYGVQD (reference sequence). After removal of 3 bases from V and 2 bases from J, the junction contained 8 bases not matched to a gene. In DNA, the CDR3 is TGCGCCAGCAGTGACTCGAAGACAGGGGGACCCTACGAGCAGTACTTC. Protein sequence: CASSDSKTGGPYEQYF.

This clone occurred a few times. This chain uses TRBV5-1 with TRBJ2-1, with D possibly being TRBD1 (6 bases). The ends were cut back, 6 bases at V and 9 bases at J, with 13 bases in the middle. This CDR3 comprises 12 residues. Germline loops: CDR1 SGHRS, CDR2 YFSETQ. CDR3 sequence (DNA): TGCGCCAGCATGCCAGGGGCGGGTGAGCAGTTCTTC. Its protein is CASMPGAGEQFF.

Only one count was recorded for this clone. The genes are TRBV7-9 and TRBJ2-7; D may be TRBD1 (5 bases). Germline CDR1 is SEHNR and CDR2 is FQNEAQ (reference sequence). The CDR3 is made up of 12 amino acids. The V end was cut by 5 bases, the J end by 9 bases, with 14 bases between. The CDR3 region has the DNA TGTGCCAGCAGCAGCCAACAGGATCTGCAGTACTTC. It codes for CASSSQQDLQYF.

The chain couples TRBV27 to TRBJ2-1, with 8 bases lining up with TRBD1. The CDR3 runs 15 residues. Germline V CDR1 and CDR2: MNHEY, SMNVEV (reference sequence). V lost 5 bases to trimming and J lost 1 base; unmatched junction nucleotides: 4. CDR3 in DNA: TGTGCCAGCAGTGTAGACAGGGGATCCTACAATGAGCAGTTCTTC. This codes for CASSVDRGSYNEQFF.

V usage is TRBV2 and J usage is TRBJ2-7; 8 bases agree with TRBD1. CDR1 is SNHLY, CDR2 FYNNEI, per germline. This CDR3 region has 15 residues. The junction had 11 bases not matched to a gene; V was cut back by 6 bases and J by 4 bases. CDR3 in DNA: TGTGCCAGCAGAGAGCCAGGGGGCTATGTATACGAGCAGTACTTC. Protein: CASREPGGYVYEQYF.

The CDR3 loop is CASSEDTSGRNTQYF. The DNA for the CDR3 is TGTGCCAGCAGTGAGGACACTAGCGGGAGGAATACGCAGTATTTT. The chain joins TRBV25-1 to TRBJ2-3; the match to TRBD2 covers 12 bases. V shed 3 bases, J shed 7 bases, and the junction held 5 bases outside the gene matches. Germline-derived CDR1 and CDR2 are MGHDK and SYGVNS. The CDR3 has 15 residues.

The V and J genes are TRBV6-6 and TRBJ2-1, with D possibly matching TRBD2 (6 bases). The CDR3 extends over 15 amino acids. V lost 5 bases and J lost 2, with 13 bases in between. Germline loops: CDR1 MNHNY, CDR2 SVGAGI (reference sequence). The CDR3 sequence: CASSGGSGAYNEQFF. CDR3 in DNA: TGTGCCAGCAGTGGGGGGAGCGGAGCCTACAATGAGCAGTTCTTC.

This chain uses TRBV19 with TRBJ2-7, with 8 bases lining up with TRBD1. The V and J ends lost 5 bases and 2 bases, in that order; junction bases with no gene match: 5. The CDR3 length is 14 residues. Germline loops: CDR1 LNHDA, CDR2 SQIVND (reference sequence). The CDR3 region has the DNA TGTGCCAGTAGTCCTATGACAGGGGCCTACGAGCAGTACTTC. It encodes CASSPMTGAYEQYF.

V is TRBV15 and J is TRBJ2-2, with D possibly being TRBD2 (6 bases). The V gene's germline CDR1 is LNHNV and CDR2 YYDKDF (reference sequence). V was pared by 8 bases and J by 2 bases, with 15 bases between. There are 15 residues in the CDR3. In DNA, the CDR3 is TGTGCCACCCAGGCAAGCGGGCCTAACACCGGGGAGCTGTTTTTT. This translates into CATQASGPNTGELFF.

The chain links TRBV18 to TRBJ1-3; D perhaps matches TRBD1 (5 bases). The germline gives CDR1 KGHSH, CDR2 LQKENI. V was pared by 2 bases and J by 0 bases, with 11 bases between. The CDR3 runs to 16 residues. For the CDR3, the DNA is TGTGCCAGCTCACCAATATTACAGGCCTCTGGAAACACCATATATTTT. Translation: CASSPILQASGNTIYF. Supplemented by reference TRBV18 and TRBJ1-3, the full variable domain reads NAGVMQNPRHLVRRRGQEARLRCSPMKGHSHVYWYRQLPEEGLKFMVYLQKENIIDESGMPKERFSAEFPKEGPSILRIQQVVRGDSAAYFCASSPILQASGNTIYFGEGSWLTVV.

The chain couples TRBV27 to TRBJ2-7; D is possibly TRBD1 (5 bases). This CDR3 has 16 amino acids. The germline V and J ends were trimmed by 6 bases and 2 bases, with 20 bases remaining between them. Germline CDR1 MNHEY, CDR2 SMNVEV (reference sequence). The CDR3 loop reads CASRKGYAKGTYEQYF. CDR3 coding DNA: TGTGCCAGCAGGAAAGGGTATGCGAAGGGGACCTACGAGCAGTACTTC.

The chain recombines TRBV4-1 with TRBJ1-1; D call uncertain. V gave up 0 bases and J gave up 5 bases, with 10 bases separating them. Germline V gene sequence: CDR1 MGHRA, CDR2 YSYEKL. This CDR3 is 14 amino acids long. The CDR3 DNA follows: TGCGCCAGCAGCCAAGAAGTAGTCAGGACTGAAGCTTTCTTT. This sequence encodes CASSQEVVRTEAFF.

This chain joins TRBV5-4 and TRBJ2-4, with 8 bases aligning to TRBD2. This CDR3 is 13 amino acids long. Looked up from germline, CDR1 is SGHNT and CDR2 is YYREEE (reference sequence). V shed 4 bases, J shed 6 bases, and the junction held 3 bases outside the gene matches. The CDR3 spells CASSRRGGNIQYF. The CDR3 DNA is TGTGCCAGCAGCCGCCGGGGGGGAAACATTCAGTACTTC.

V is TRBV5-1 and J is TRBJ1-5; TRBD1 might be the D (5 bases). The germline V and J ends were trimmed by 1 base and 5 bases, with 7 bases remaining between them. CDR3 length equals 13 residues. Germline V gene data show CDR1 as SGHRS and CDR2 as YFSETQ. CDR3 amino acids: CASSLIGDQPQHF. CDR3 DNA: TGCGCCAGCAGCTTGATAGGGGATCAGCCCCAGCATTTT.

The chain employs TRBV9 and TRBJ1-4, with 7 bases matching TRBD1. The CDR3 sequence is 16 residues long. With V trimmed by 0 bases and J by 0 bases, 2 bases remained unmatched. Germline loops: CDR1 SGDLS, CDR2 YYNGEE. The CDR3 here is CASSVETGPTNEKLFF. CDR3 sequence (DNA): TGTGCCAGCAGCGTAGAGACAGGGCCAACTAATGAAAAACTGTTTTTT.

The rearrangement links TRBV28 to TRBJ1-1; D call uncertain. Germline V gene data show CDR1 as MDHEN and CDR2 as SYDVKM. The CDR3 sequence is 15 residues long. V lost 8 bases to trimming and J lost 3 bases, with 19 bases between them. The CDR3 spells CASESLRGGDTEAFF. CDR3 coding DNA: TGTGCCAGCGAATCCCTGAGAGGCGGGGACACTGAAGCTTTCTTT.

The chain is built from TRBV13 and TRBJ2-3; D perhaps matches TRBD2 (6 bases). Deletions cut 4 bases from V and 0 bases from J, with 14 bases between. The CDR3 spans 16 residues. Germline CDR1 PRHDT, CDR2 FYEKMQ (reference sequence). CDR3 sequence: CASSSRASASTDTQYF. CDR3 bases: TGTGCCAGCAGCTCCCGGGCTAGCGCTAGCACAGATACGCAGTATTTT.

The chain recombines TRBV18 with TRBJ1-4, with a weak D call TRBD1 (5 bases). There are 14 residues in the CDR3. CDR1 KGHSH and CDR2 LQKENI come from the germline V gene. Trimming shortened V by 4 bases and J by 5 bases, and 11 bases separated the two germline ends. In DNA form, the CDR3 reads TGTGCCAGCTCACTTTCAGGGCTGAATGAAAAACTGTTTTTT. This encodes CASSLSGLNEKLFF.

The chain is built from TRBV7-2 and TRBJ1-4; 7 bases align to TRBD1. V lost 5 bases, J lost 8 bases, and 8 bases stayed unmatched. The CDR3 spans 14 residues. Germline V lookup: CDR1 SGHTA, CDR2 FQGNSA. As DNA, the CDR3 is TGTGCCAGCAGCCCCCGACAGGGTTGGGAAAAACTGTTTTTT. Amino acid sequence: CASSPRQGWEKLFF.

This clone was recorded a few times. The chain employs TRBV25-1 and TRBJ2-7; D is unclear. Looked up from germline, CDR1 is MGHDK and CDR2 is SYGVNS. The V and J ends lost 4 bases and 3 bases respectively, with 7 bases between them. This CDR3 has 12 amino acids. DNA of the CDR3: TGTGCCAGCAGTGGAAACGGCTACGAGCAGTACTTC. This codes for CASSGNGYEQYF.

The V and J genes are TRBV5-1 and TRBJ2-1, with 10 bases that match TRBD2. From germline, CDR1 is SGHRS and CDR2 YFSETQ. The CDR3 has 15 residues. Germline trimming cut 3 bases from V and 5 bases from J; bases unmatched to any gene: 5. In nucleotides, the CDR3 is TGCGCCAGCAGCTCAGGACTAGCGGCCAACAATGAGCAGTTCTTC. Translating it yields CASSSGLAANNEQFF.

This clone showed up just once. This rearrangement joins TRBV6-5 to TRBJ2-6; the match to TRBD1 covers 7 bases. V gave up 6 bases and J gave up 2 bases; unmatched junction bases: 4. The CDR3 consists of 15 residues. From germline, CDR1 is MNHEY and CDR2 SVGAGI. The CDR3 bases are TGTGCCAGCAGCAATACAGGGGCTGGGGCCAACGTCCTGACTTTC. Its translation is CASSNTGAGANVLTF.

CDR3 protein: CASSYPGQGNTEAFF. As DNA, the CDR3 is TGTGCCAGCAGTTACCCAGGACAGGGAAACACTGAAGCTTTCTTT. The chain is built from TRBV6-6 and TRBJ1-1; the match to TRBD1 covers 8 bases. This CDR3 is built from 15 residues. Germline CDR1 reads MNHNY; CDR2 reads SVGAGI (reference sequence). Trimming at V came to 2 bases and at J to 2 bases, leaving 4 bases not matched to a gene.

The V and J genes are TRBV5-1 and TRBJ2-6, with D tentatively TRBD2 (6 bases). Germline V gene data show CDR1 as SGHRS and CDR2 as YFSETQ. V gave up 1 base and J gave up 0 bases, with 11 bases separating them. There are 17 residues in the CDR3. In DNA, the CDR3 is TGCGCCAGCAGCTTGTTCGGGGGAATCTCTGGGGCCAACGTCCTGACTTTC. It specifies CASSLFGGISGANVLTF.

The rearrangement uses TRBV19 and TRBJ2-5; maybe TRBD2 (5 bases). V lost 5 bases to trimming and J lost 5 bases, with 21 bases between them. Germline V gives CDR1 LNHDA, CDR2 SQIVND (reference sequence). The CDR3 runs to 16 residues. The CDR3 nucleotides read TGTGCCAGTAGTTCCCTAGGAAGTATGCGAGGGGAGACCCAGTACTTC. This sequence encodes CASSSLGSMRGETQYF.